These 5 T cell receptor beta chains share one sample of origin, sequenced in a study of cytomegalovirus exposure and HLA in healthy donors. The PCR used 60 Vbeta and 13 Jbeta primers. Profiling relied on immunoSEQ multiplex PCR, and the TCRdb table lists in-frame clones only, not all of them. The sample table includes about 190,000 clones. The sample consisted of PBMCs. These receptors all come from a woman aged 30 to 39 in good health and CMV-seropositive.

The V gene is TRBV4-1, the J gene TRBJ2-5; a possible D gene is TRBD1 (7 bases). The tail of the sequence fits TRBJ2-7 better, so the J call may be wrong. The CDR3 runs to 16 residues. Germline V CDR1 and CDR2: MGHRA, YSYEKL. CDR3 sequence: CASSQPTTGTAYEQYF. The DNA for the CDR3 is TGCGCCAGCAGCCAGCCCACGACAGGGACTGCCTACGAGCAGTACTTC.

The chain uses TRBV5-4 and TRBJ2-3; the match to TRBD2 covers 7 bases. The CDR3 consists of 14 residues. V gave up 1 base and J gave up 1 base; unmatched junction bases: 0. Germline CDR1 is SGHNT and CDR2 is YYREEE (reference sequence). The CDR3: CASSLTSGTDTQYF. DNA of the CDR3: TGTGCCAGCAGCTTGACTAGCGGCACAGATACGCAGTATTTT.

The chain is built from TRBV27 and TRBJ1-1, with D unresolved. The germline V gene encodes CDR1 MNHEY and CDR2 SMNVEV (reference sequence). V lost 3 bases to trimming and J lost 8 bases, with 10 bases between them. The CDR3 is made up of 12 amino acids. The CDR3 region is CASSFGGSEAFF. The CDR3 bases are TGTGCCAGCAGTTTTGGAGGATCAGAAGCTTTCTTT.

J is TRBJ1-1 and V is TRBV5-1, with 7 bases matching TRBD1. Germline lookup yields CDR1 SGHRS and CDR2 YFSETQ. V lost 0 bases to trimming and J lost 12 bases; unmatched junction nucleotides: 14. The CDR3 contains 15 residues. CDR3: CASSLEGPNRGTPFF. CDR3 bases: TGCGCCAGCAGCTTGGAAGGCCCCAACAGGGGAACACCTTTCTTT.

As regards this clone: Other DNA sequences in the same sample also yield this CDR3. The chain has TRBV14 and TRBJ1-1, with D possibly being TRBD1 (5 bases). CDR3 length: 13 residues. The germline V gene has CDR1 SGHDN and CDR2 FVKESK. Trimming pared 4 bases from V and 4 bases from J, leaving 10 bases between. The CDR3 bases are TGTGCCAGCAGCCCCAATCAGGGCACTGAAGCTTTCTTT. Protein sequence: CASSPNQGTEAFF.